This TCR beta chain was captured in a study of vaccination and CD4 T cells after COVID-19. Treatment specified: roughly nine-day PBMC culture with coronavirus spike peptide pools or control peptides (ViraFEST assay). The unexposed donor's CD4+ T cells were collected before the COVID-19 pandemic (2011-2018). Before TCRs were sequenced, ViraFEST expanded antigen-specific T cells with peptide pools. Alongside roughly 10 IU/ml IL-2 and 10 ug/ml peptide pools, PBMCs were cultured at a few million per well. The CDR3 extends over 14 amino acids. In germline, CDR1 is SQVTM, CDR2 ANQGSEA. With 7 bases removed from V and 1 base from J, the gap between germline ends came to 16 bases. Sequenced with the Oncomine TCR Beta short-read assay was DNA taken from cultured CD4+ T cells. TCRdb reanalysed the PCR reads using MiXCR and keeps one entry per CDR3 protein. The repertoire holds about 9,700 distinct CDR3 sequences, with 45% as singletons.

Points on this clonotype: Its antigen is undetermined.

The sequenced sample consisted of CD4+ T cells from blood, cultured in vitro. The clonotype originates from a human donor in good health. J is TRBJ1-1 and V is TRBV29-1, with a tentative D call TRBD1 (5 bases). This chain's CDR3 is CSAVGRGANTEAFF. Written as DNA, the CDR3 is TGCAGCGCGGTGGGGAGGGGTGCGAACACTGAAGCTTTCTTT.